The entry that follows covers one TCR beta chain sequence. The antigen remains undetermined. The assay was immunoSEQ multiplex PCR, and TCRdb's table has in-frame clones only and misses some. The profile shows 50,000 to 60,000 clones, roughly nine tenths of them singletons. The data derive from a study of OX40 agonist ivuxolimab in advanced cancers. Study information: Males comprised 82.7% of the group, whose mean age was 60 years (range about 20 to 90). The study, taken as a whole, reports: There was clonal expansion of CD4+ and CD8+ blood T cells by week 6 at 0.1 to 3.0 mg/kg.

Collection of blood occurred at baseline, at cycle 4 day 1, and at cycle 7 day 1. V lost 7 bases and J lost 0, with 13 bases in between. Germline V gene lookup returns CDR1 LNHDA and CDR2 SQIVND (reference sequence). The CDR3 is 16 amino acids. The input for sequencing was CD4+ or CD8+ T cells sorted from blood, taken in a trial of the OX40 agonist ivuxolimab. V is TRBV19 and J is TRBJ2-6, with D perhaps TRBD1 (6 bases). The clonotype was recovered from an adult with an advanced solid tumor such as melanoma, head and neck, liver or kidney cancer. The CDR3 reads CASKTGPSSGANVLTF. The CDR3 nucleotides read TGTGCCAGTAAGACAGGCCCGAGCTCTGGGGCCAACGTCCTGACTTTC.